Shown below are 27 T cell receptor beta chains from a single sample sequenced in a study of blood T cell repertoires in COVID-19. Measured with immunoSEQ multiplex PCR; TCRdb has only the in-frame clones, and not every one. The sample has fewer than 100,000 clones, roughly 90% seen once. The sequencing sample was made of peripheral blood. The receptor set was obtained from a man in his fifties or sixties with acute or convalescent COVID-19.

The count of this clone is one. V and J are TRBV19 and TRBJ1-5; 8 bases fit TRBD1. Germline V gene lookup returns CDR1 LNHDA and CDR2 SQIVND (reference sequence). With 2 bases clipped from V and 5 bases from J, the junction kept 5 bases outside the gene matches. The CDR3 consists of 15 residues. The CDR3 loop is CASSIIGTGDQPQHF. The CDR3 DNA follows: TGTGCCAGTAGTATAATCGGGACAGGCGATCAGCCCCAGCATTTT.

The chain joins TRBV5-6 to TRBJ1-2, with 10 nucleotides matching TRBD1. Trimming cost V 4 bases and J 6 bases; bases outside gene matches: 12. The germline V gene encodes CDR1 SGHDT and CDR2 YYEEEE. The CDR3 runs 16 residues. The CDR3 DNA follows: TGTGCCAGCAGCCCGGGACAGGGGTATATTTCCCATGGCTACACCTTC. Its translation: CASSPGQGYISHGYTF.

The CDR3 spells CASSQNPRLLKADTQYF. CDR3 nucleotide sequence: TGTGCCAGCAGCCAGAACCCTCGACTCTTAAAGGCAGATACGCAGTATTTT. The V gene is TRBV27, the J gene TRBJ2-3, with D unresolved. V lost 6 bases to trimming and J lost 4 bases, with 23 bases between them. This CDR3 has 17 amino acids. The V gene's germline CDR1 is MNHEY and CDR2 SMNVEV (reference sequence).

The chain is built from TRBV19 and TRBJ2-1, with 8 bases lining up with TRBD2. With 3 bases clipped from V and 0 bases from J, the junction kept 4 bases outside the gene matches. The CDR3 runs to 16 residues. Germline V gene data show CDR1 as LNHDA and CDR2 as SQIVND (reference sequence). The CDR3 coding sequence is TGTGCCAGTAGTATTCGCGGGGGGATCTCCTACAATGAGCAGTTCTTC. It specifies CASSIRGGISYNEQFF.

The chain links TRBV3-1 (or the pseudogene TRBV3-2) to TRBJ2-1; 7 nucleotides agree with TRBD2. From germline, CDR1 is LGHDT and CDR2 YNNKEL (reference sequence). The CDR3 has 14 amino acids. The V and J ends lost 4 bases and 7 bases, in that order; junction bases with no gene match: 7. The CDR3 reads CASSLRLAWNEQFF. In DNA form, the CDR3 reads TGTGCCAGCAGCCTGCGACTAGCTTGGAATGAGCAGTTCTTC.

The rearrangement uses TRBV6-5 and TRBJ1-1, with TRBD1 matching 12 bases. Trimming removed 7 bases from V and 7 bases from J; junction bases left unmatched: 7. Germline CDR1 is MNHEY and CDR2 is SVGAGI. The CDR3 sequence is 14 residues long. CDR3 sequence reads: CASIAGTGGIEAFF. Written as DNA, the CDR3 is TGTGCCAGCATCGCCGGGACAGGGGGCATTGAAGCTTTCTTT.

The chain links TRBV6-1 to TRBJ2-6; TRBD1 matches at 12 bases. The CDR3 length is 19 residues. Looked up from germline, CDR1 is MNHNS and CDR2 is SASEGT. V gave up 4 bases and J gave up 3 bases; unmatched junction bases: 10. The DNA of the CDR3 is TGTGCCAGCAGTGTTTCCGGGACAGGGGGCCTAGATGGGGCCAACGTCCTGACTTTC. It is translated as CASSVSGTGGLDGANVLTF.

V usage is TRBV10-2 and J usage is TRBJ2-2, with D perhaps matching TRBD2 (6 bases). Trimming took off 6 bases at V and 6 bases at J, with 14 bases between the two ends. The CDR3 is made up of 14 amino acids. Germline assignment: CDR1 WSHSY and CDR2 SAAADI. Here the CDR3 DNA reads TGCGCCAGCAGATACGCGACGGGGGCCGGGGAGCTGTTTTTT. Translating it yields CASRYATGAGELFF.

This rearrangement joins TRBV5-1 to TRBJ1-4; possible D gene TRBD1, 5 bases. V was shortened by 4 bases and J by 8 bases, with 18 bases between the two germline ends. The CDR3 is 15 residues long. Germline loops: CDR1 SGHRS, CDR2 YFSETQ. CDR3 in DNA: TGCGCCAGCAGCCCGGCGGGGGGTTTAAGAGAAAAACTGTTTTTT. It translates to CASSPAGGLREKLFF. Combining the CDR3 with reference TRBV5-1 and TRBJ1-4 gives the whole variable domain KAGVTQTPRYLIKTRGQQVTLSCSPISGHRSVSWYQQTPGQGLQFLFEYFSETQRNKGNFPGRFSGRQFSNSRSEMNVSTLELGDSALYLCASSPAGGLREKLFFGSGTQLSVL.

J is TRBJ1-6 and V is TRBV12-3 or TRBV12-4, with TRBD1 matching 8 bases. V was pared by 6 bases and J by 16 bases, with 8 bases of the junction left unmatched. This CDR3 is built from 12 residues. The CDR3 region has the DNA TGTGCCAGCAGCCAAGGACAGGGCGCTCTCCACTTT. Protein sequence: CASSQGQGALHF.

This clone was seen a single time. The genes are TRBV10-3 and TRBJ2-3, with D possibly matching TRBD1 (5 bases). V was shortened by 2 bases and J by 1 base, with 7 bases between the two germline ends. Germline V gives CDR1 ENHRY, CDR2 SYGVKD. This CDR3 is built from 14 residues. Here the CDR3 reads CAISEGQGTDTQYF. The CDR3 DNA sequence: TGTGCCATCAGTGAGGGACAAGGCACAGATACGCAGTATTTT.

The rearrangement joins TRBV30 to TRBJ2-7, with D possibly being TRBD2 (6 bases). The V end was cut by 1 base, the J end by 3 bases, with 13 bases between. CDR3 length: 14 residues. Per the germline V gene, CDR1 is GTSNPN and CDR2 is SVGIG (reference sequence). The CDR3 DNA reads as TGTGCCTGGAGTGAGGGACTGGCGGGCTACGAGCAGTACTTC. Its protein is CAWSEGLAGYEQYF.

The V call is TRBV5-8, the J call TRBJ2-1; 9 bases line up with TRBD2. Trimming cost V 0 bases and J 5 bases; bases outside gene matches: 6. The CDR3 extends over 16 amino acids. Germline assignment: CDR1 SGHTS and CDR2 YDEGEE. CDR3 sequence reads: CASSLEVAGVHNEQFF. The CDR3 DNA sequence: TGTGCCAGCAGCTTGGAAGTAGCGGGAGTACACAATGAGCAGTTCTTC.

CDR3 nucleotide sequence: TGTGCCAGCAGCCCCCGAACTTTTGGGACAGTCTATGGCTACACCTTC. Translation gives CASSPRTFGTVYGYTF. The chain carries TRBV7-9 and TRBJ1-2; TRBD1 agrees at 7 bases. Germline lookup yields CDR1 SEHNR and CDR2 FQNEAQ (reference sequence). Trimming removed 5 bases from V and 4 bases from J; junction bases left unmatched: 13. This CDR3 has 16 amino acids.

The chain links TRBV7-8 to TRBJ1-5; TRBD1 aligns across 9 bases. This CDR3 has 15 amino acids. CDR1 is SGHVS, CDR2 FQNEAQ, per germline. J lost 5 bases, V lost 5 bases, and 7 bases had no gene match. The chain's CDR3 is CASSLGTGLYQPQHF. The DNA of the CDR3 is TGTGCCAGCAGCCTGGGGACAGGGCTCTATCAGCCCCAGCATTTT. Supplemented by reference TRBV7-8 and TRBJ1-5, the full variable domain reads GAGVSQSPRYKVAKRGQDVALRCDPISGHVSLFWYQQALGQGPEFLTYFQNEAQLDKSGLPSDRFFAERPEGSVSTLKIQRTQQEDSAVYLCASSLGTGLYQPQHFGDGTRLSIL.

The chain recombines TRBV3-1 (or the pseudogene TRBV3-2) with TRBJ1-2; D is ambiguous. Trimming took 1 base from V and 4 from J, leaving 7 bases between them. Germline V gene lookup returns CDR1 LGHDT and CDR2 YNNKEL (reference sequence). This CDR3 contains 13 residues. This CDR3 reads CASSQVIFYGYTF. CDR3 bases: TGTGCCAGCAGCCAAGTTATCTTCTATGGCTACACCTTC.

The chain joins TRBV19 to TRBJ1-1; perhaps TRBD1 as D (5 bases). The germline V gene has CDR1 LNHDA and CDR2 SQIVND (reference sequence). With 0 bases removed from V and 1 base from J, the gap between germline ends came to 9 bases. The CDR3 contains 15 residues. The CDR3 nucleotides read TGTGCCAGTAGTATAGACGGGGGAAGGAACACTGAAGCTTTCTTT. Its protein is CASSIDGGRNTEAFF.

The J gene is TRBJ2-2, the V gene TRBV7-7; D call uncertain. This CDR3 comprises 14 residues. Deletions cut 1 base from V and 3 bases from J, with 6 bases between. The V gene's germline CDR1 is SSHAT and CDR2 FNYEAQ (reference sequence). CDR3 amino acids: CASSLGLYTGELFF. The CDR3 DNA reads TGTGCCAGCAGCTTAGGACTGTACACCGGGGAGCTGTTTTTT.

This clone occurred a few times. V is TRBV14 and J is TRBJ1-2; D might be TRBD1 (6 bases). This CDR3 spans 16 amino acids. V was clipped by 0 bases and J by 1 base, with 12 bases between them. Germline CDR1 SGHDN, CDR2 FVKESK. The chain's CDR3 is CASSQDGGGVNYGYTF. The DNA of the CDR3 is TGTGCCAGCAGCCAAGATGGGGGGGGCGTTAACTATGGCTACACCTTC.

This clone appeared a single time. The V call is TRBV4-1, the J call TRBJ2-1; D might be TRBD2 (6 bases). Trimming took 1 base from V and 2 from J, leaving 15 bases between them. The CDR3 consists of 17 residues. Germline CDR1 is MGHRA and CDR2 is YSYEKL. Here the CDR3 DNA reads TGCGCCAGCAGCCAAGCTCCGGGAGCGAAAACCTACAATGAGCAGTTCTTC. This sequence encodes CASSQAPGAKTYNEQFF.

This chain uses TRBV4-1 with TRBJ1-1; D not certain. CDR3 length: 15 amino acids. CDR1 is MGHRA, CDR2 YSYEKL, per germline. V was pared by 4 bases and J by 6 bases, with 18 bases between. The DNA for the CDR3 is TGCGCCAGCAGCCCAATACCCCGGCGGGTCCCTGAAGCTTTCTTT. This gives the protein CASSPIPRRVPEAFF.

V and J are TRBV5-1 and TRBJ2-6; TRBD1 might be the D (5 bases). The germline CDR1 and CDR2 sequences are SGHRS and YFSETQ. V lost 4 bases, J lost 0 bases, and 20 bases lay in between. The CDR3 runs to 19 residues. The chain's CDR3 is CASSKDRGAKISGANVLTF. As DNA, the CDR3 is TGCGCCAGCAGCAAGGATAGGGGCGCCAAAATCTCTGGGGCCAACGTCCTGACTTTC.

J is TRBJ1-1 and V is TRBV27; 7 bases match TRBD1. This CDR3 comprises 16 residues. Germline lookup yields CDR1 MNHEY and CDR2 SMNVEV (reference sequence). The trim removed 5 bases at V and 5 bases at J, leaving 14 bases unmatched. CDR3 amino acids: CASSTTRGPGNTEAFF. CDR3 DNA sequence: TGTGCCAGCAGTACAACGAGGGGGCCGGGGAATACTGAAGCTTTCTTT.

The chain is built from TRBV5-4 and TRBJ1-2, with D perhaps TRBD1 (6 bases). CDR1 SGHNT and CDR2 YYREEE come from the germline V gene (reference sequence). This CDR3 region has 13 residues. V shed 3 bases and J shed 8 bases, with 14 bases lying between them. The CDR3 DNA is TGTGCCAGCAGCTACGGACAGTCTTGGGGCTACACCTTC. Encoded protein: CASSYGQSWGYTF.

V is TRBV28 and J is TRBJ1-6; perhaps TRBD1 as D (5 bases). Trimming stripped 5 bases from V and 7 bases from J, with 9 bases between. Germline CDR1 and CDR2: MDHEN and SYDVKM. This CDR3 is 13 amino acids long. CDR3 sequence (DNA): TGTGCCAGCAGTAAAGACAGAAATTCACCCCTCCACTTT. Translated: CASSKDRNSPLHF.

The chain recombines TRBV6-5 with TRBJ2-2; 7 bases are shared with TRBD1. Germline trimming cut 5 bases from V and 6 bases from J; bases unmatched to any gene: 6. CDR1 MNHEY and CDR2 SVGAGI come from the germline V gene. There are 14 residues in the CDR3. CDR3 sequence: CASSPPQGAGELFF. In DNA form, the CDR3 reads TGTGCCAGCAGTCCACCTCAGGGGGCCGGGGAGCTGTTTTTT.

CDR3 in DNA: TGTGCCAGCAGCGTAGGAGGGGGCGAAAAACTGTTTTTT. Residues: CASSVGGGEKLFF. J is TRBJ1-4 and V is TRBV9, with 7 bases identical to TRBD1. The CDR3 runs to 13 residues. The J segment lost 8 bases and the V segment lost 0 bases, leaving 1 base of the junction unmatched. Per the germline V gene, CDR1 is SGDLS and CDR2 is YYNGEE.